This TCR beta chain was observed in a study of blood T cell repertoires in COVID-19. Study at large: From the United States, Italy and Spain came samples of acute and convalescent COVID-19. T cells, B-cell-depleted T cells, or PBMCs provided the cDNA or gDNA that served as material.

Methods used by the authors: The assay estimated nucleated cells by amplifying reference gene primers. Sequenced by immunoSEQ multiplex PCR; TCRdb stores in-frame clones only, minus some. V and J calls and clone size follow that table, whereas D and trimming were derived from the DNA. The table includes approximately 140,000 clones, roughly 84% detected once. The ends were cut back, 4 bases at V and 5 bases at J, with 9 bases in the middle. The CDR3 covers 13 residues. Germline V gives CDR1 LGHDT, CDR2 YNNKEL (reference sequence). The TCR sequence derives from a man aged 55 to 70 with acute or convalescent COVID-19. Sample: peripheral blood. The chain combines TRBV3-1 (or the pseudogene TRBV3-2) with TRBJ2-1, with a tentative D call TRBD1 (6 bases). In DNA, the CDR3 is TGTGCCAGCAGCCGTACAGGGAACAATGAGCAGTTCTTC. The encoded protein is CASSRTGNNEQFF.